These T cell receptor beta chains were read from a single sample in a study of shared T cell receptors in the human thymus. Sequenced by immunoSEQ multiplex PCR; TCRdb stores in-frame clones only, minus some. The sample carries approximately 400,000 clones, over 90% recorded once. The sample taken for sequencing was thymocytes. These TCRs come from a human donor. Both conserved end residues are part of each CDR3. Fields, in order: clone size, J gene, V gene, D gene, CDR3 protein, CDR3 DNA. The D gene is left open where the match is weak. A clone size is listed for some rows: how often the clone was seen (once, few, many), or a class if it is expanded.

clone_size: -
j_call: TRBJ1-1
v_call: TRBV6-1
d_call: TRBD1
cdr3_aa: CASSGQGLVTEAFF
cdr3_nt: TGTGCCAGCAGTGGACAGGGATTAGTCACTGAAGCTTTCTTT

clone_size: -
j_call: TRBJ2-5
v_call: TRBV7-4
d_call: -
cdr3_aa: CASSHGPGVHQETQYF
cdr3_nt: TGTGCCAGCAGCCACGGCCCAGGGGTCCACCAAGAGACCCAGTACTTC

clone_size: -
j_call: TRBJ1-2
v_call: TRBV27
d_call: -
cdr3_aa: CASSLDGSSNYGYTF
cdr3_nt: TGTGCCAGCAGTTTGGACGGCTCCTCTAACTATGGCTACACCTTC

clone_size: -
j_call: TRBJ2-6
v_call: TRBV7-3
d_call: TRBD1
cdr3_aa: CASSWTGNDGANVLTF
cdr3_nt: TGTGCCAGCAGCTGGACAGGGAACGATGGGGCCAACGTCCTGACTTTC

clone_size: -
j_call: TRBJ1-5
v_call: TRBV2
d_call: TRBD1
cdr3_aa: CASSTPTGTGQPQHF
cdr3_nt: TGTGCCAGCAGCACCCCGACAGGGACAGGGCAGCCCCAGCATTTT

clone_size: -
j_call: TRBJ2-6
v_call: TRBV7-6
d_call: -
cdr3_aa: CASSPEPSGANVLTF
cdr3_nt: TGTGCCAGCAGCCCGGAGCCCTCTGGGGCCAACGTCCTGACTTTC

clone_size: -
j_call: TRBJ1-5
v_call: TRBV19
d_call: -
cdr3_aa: CASTTVGGQPQHF
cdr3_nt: TGTGCCAGTACCACCGTGGGGGGTCAGCCCCAGCATTTT

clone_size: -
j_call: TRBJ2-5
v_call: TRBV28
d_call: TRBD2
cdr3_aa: CASSLRLAGNQETQYF
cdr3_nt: TGTGCCAGCAGTTTACGGCTAGCGGGCAACCAAGAGACCCAGTACTTC

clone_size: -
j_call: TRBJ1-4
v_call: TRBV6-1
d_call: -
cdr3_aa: CASRRTATNEKLFF
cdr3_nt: TGTGCCAGCAGGAGGACGGCAACTAATGAAAAACTGTTTTTT

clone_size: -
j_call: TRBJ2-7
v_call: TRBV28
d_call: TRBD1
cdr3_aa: CASRRHDRGRRSHPYEQYF
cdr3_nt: TGTGCCAGCAGGAGACATGACAGGGGGCGCCGTAGTCATCCCTACGAGCAGTACTTC

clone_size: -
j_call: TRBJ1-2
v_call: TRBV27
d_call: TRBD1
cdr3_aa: CASRDRGSGYTF
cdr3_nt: TGTGCCAGCCGGGACAGGGGAAGTGGCTACACCTTC

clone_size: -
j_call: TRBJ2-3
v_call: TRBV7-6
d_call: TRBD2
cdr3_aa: CASSVQREADTQYF
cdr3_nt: TGTGCCAGCAGCGTTCAGCGGGAGGCAGATACGCAGTATTTT

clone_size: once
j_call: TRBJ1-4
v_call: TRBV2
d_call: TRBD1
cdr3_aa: CASSHHITGGRANEKLFF
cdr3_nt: TGTGCCAGCAGTCATCATATAACAGGGGGCCGGGCTAATGAAAAACTGTTTTTT

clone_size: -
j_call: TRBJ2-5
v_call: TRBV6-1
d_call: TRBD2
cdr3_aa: CASSELPSGGTPGETQYF
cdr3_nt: TGTGCCAGCAGTGAGCTCCCTAGCGGGGGGACCCCCGGCGAGACCCAGTACTTC

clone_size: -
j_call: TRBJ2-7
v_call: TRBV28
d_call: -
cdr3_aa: CASSPRAPVCEQYF
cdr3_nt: TGTGCCAGCAGCCCCCGGGCTCCAGTCTGCGAGCAGTACTTC

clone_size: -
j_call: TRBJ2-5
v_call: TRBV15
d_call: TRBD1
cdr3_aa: CATSSDLGTGKQETQYF
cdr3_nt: TGTGCCACCAGCAGTGACCTCGGGACAGGGAAGCAAGAGACCCAGTACTTC